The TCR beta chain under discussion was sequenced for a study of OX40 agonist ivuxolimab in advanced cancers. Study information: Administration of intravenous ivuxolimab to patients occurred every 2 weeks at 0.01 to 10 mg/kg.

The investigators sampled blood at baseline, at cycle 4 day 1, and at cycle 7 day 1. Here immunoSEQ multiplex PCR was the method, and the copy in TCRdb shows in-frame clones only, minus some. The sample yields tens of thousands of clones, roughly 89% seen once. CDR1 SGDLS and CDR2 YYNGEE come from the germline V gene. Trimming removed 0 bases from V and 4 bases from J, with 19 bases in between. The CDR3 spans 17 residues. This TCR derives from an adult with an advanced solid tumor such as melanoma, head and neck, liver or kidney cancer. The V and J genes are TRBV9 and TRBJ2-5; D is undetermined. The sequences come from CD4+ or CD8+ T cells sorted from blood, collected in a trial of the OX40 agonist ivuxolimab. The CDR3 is CASSVGARSDLGETQYF. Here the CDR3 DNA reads TGTGCCAGCAGCGTAGGGGCCAGGTCGGATTTAGGAGAGACCCAGTACTTC.